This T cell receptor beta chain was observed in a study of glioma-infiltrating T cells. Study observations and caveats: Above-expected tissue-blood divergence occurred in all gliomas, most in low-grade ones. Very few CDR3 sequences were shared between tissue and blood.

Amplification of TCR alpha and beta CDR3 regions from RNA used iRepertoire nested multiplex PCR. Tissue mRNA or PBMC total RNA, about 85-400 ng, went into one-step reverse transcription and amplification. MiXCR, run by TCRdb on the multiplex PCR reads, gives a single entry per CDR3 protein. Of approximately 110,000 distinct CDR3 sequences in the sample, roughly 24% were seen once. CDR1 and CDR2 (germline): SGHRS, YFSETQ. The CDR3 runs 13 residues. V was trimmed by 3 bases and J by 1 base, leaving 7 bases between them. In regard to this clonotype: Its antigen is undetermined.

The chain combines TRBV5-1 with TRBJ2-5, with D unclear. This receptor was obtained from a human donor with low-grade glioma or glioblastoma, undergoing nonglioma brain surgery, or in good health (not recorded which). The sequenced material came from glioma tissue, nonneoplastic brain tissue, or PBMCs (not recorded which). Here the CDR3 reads CASSWGVQETQYF. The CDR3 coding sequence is TGCGCCAGCAGCTGGGGTGTCCAAGAGACCCAGTACTTC.